Listed below are T cell receptor beta chains from one sample, sequenced in a study of cytomegalovirus exposure and HLA in healthy donors. Using immunoSEQ multiplex PCR, the repertoire was profiled, and TCRdb retains in-frame clones only, with some absent. The profile shows tens of thousands of clones, 65% to 70% of them singletons. The sequenced material came from PBMCs. Every receptor here comes from a man in his forties in good health and CMV-seropositive. Each CDR3 is given with its conserved first and last residue. Each record gives: V gene, D gene, clone size, J gene, CDR3 protein, CDR3 DNA. D genes are given only for firm matches. Only some rows state a clone size, as once, few, many or a class for expanded clones.

TRBV7-2	-	-	TRBJ2-7	CASSLDSQRHYEQYF	TGTGCCAGCAGCTTAGATTCCCAGCGGCACTACGAGCAGTACTTC
TRBV7-2	-	once	TRBJ1-2	CASSPLGLSYDLHGYTF	TGTGCCAGCAGCCCGCTGGGCCTGTCCTACGACCTCCACGGCTACACCTTC
TRBV28	TRBD2	-	TRBJ2-1	CASSSPAGVPYNEQFF	TGTGCCAGCAGTTCGCCAGCGGGAGTTCCCTACAATGAGCAGTTCTTC
TRBV2	-	-	TRBJ2-2	CASTLLGPNTGELFF	TGTGCCAGCACCTTACTAGGCCCGAACACCGGGGAGCTGTTTTTT
TRBV27	-	-	TRBJ2-6	CASSLNRAGANVLTF	TGTGCCAGCAGTTTAAACAGGGCTGGGGCCAACGTCCTGACTTTC
TRBV7-9	TRBD1	once	TRBJ1-4	CASSRDRGEEKLFF	TGTGCCAGCAGCAGAGACAGGGGTGAGGAAAAACTGTTTTTT
TRBV5-4	-	-	TRBJ1-2	CASSQGAGTNYGYTF	TGTGCCAGCAGCCAAGGGGCAGGGACTAACTATGGCTACACCTTC
TRBV9	TRBD2	-	TRBJ2-1	CASSPRTSGGYNEQFF	TGTGCCAGCAGCCCCCGGACTAGCGGAGGATACAATGAGCAGTTCTTC
TRBV5-4	TRBD1	-	TRBJ1-2	CASSPWTGGVYGYTF	TGTGCCAGCAGCCCCTGGACAGGGGGGGTCTATGGCTACACCTTC
TRBV4-2	TRBD1	-	TRBJ1-2	CASSQDWDRGMNGYTF	TGTGCCAGCAGCCAAGATTGGGACAGGGGAATGAATGGCTACACCTTC
TRBV19	-	few	TRBJ1-4	CASSDLRGEKLFF	TGTGCCAGTAGTGACCTAAGGGGTGAAAAACTGTTTTTT
TRBV5-4	-	-	TRBJ2-2	CASSFLFLLRQTNTGELFF	TGTGCCAGCAGCTTTCTCTTCCTGCTTCGACAGACGAACACCGGGGAGCTGTTTTTT
TRBV4-1	TRBD1	-	TRBJ1-3	CASSQDQKGQGTGNTIYF	TGCGCCAGCAGCCAAGATCAGAAGGGACAGGGGACTGGAAACACCATATATTTT
TRBV4-1	TRBD1	few	TRBJ1-1	CASSLHQGGSTEAFF	TGCGCCAGCAGCCTCCATCAGGGGGGCTCCACTGAAGCTTTCTTT
TRBV4-1	TRBD1	few	TRBJ2-2	CASSQEQGAINGELFF	TGCGCCAGCAGCCAGGAACAGGGGGCTATTAACGGGGAGCTGTTTTTT
TRBV29-1	-	-	TRBJ1-1	CSGTRDMNTEAFF	TGCAGCGGCACCAGGGATATGAACACTGAAGCTTTCTTT
TRBV6-1	-	few	TRBJ1-5	CASSRDAIQGQPQHF	TGTGCCAGCAGCCGGGACGCCATCCAGGGGCAGCCCCAGCATTTT
TRBV7-6	-	-	TRBJ1-1	CASSDRQNTEAFF	TGTGCCAGCAGCGATCGACAGAACACTGAAGCTTTCTTT
TRBV15	-	-	TRBJ2-7	CATSRGGEASYEQYF	TGTGCCACCAGCAGAGGGGGGGAGGCTTCCTACGAGCAGTACTTC
TRBV10-3	TRBD1	-	TRBJ2-7	CAITKGQGDEQYF	TGTGCCATCACTAAAGGACAGGGCGACGAGCAGTACTTC
TRBV5-4	-	-	TRBJ2-7	CASSSGQGGYEQYF	TGTGCCAGCAGCTCAGGACAGGGAGGGTACGAGCAGTACTTC
TRBV14	-	-	TRBJ2-7	CASSSFYEQYF	TGTGCCAGCAGTAGCTTCTACGAGCAGTACTTC
TRBV7-2	TRBD2	medium-sized	TRBJ2-7	CASSLRSSGTSEQYF	TGTGCCAGCAGCTTGCGGAGTAGCGGGACAAGCGAGCAGTACTTC
TRBV5-6	TRBD1	-	TRBJ1-6	CASSFDGTGSSPLHF	TGTGCCAGCAGCTTCGATGGGACAGGGAGTTCACCCCTCCACTTT
TRBV2	-	few	TRBJ2-5	CASSEWARGGQETQYF	TGTGCCAGCAGTGAGTGGGCCAGGGGTGGACAAGAGACCCAGTACTTC
TRBV18	-	-	TRBJ1-1	CASSRLPQANTEAFF	TGTGCCAGCTCACGCCTTCCTCAGGCTAACACTGAAGCTTTCTTT
TRBV29-1	TRBD1	-	TRBJ2-1	CSGEDRGYNEQFF	TGCAGCGGGGAGGACAGGGGTTACAATGAGCAGTTCTTC
TRBV7-3	TRBD1	-	TRBJ2-2	CASSPRTGNTGELFF	TGTGCCAGCAGCCCCAGGACAGGAAACACCGGGGAGCTGTTTTTT
TRBV27	-	once	TRBJ1-3	CASMGGNSGNTIYF	TGTGCCAGCATGGGAGGGAATTCTGGAAACACCATATATTTT
TRBV12-5	-	-	TRBJ1-1	CASGLGTVNTEAFF	TGTGCTAGTGGTTTGGGGACAGTGAACACTGAAGCTTTCTTT
TRBV29-1	-	-	TRBJ2-2	CSVDMGRTGELFF	TGCAGCGTCGACATGGGGCGCACCGGGGAGCTGTTTTTT
TRBV14	-	-	TRBJ1-1	CASSPREGTEAFF	TGTGCCAGCAGCCCCCGGGAGGGCACTGAAGCTTTCTTT
TRBV2	-	-	TRBJ2-5	CASSETGQRAFQETQYF	TGTGCCAGCAGTGAAACAGGACAGCGAGCCTTCCAAGAGACCCAGTACTTC
TRBV5-6	TRBD1	once	TRBJ1-1	CASSYRTGWVNTEAFF	TGTGCCAGCAGCTACCGGACAGGGTGGGTGAACACTGAAGCTTTCTTT
TRBV9	TRBD1	-	TRBJ2-7	CASSPRTGYEQYF	TGTGCCAGCAGCCCCCGGACAGGGTATGAGCAGTACTTC
TRBV19	-	-	TRBJ2-1	CASRGVAYNEQFF	TGTGCCAGCCGGGGAGTGGCCTACAATGAGCAGTTCTTC
TRBV7-3	-	-	TRBJ2-1	CASSLTNSGNEQFF	TGTGCCAGCAGCTTAACTAACTCCGGGAATGAGCAGTTCTTC
TRBV6-1	TRBD1	-	TRBJ1-5	CASSAWTGGGNQPQHF	TGTGCCAGCAGTGCCTGGACAGGGGGAGGCAATCAGCCCCAGCATTTT